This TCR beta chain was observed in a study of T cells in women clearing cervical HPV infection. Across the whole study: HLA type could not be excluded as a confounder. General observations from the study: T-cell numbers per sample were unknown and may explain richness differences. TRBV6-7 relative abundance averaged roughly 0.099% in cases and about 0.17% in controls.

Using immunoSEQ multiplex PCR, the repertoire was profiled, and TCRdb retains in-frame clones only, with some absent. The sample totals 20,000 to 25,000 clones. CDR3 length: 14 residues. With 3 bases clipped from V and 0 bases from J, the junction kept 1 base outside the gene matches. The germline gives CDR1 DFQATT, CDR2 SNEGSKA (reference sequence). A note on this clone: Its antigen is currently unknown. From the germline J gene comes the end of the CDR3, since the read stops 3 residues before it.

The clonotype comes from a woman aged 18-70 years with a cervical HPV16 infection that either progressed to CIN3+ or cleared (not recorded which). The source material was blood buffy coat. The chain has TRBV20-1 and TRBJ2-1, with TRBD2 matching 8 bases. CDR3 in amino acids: CSASGGDSYNEQFF. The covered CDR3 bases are TGCAGTGCTAGCGGGGGGGACTCCTACAATGAG.